This T cell receptor beta chain was recorded in a study of blood T cell repertoires in COVID-19. Across the study: Spain, Italy and the United States supplied samples that represented acute and convalescent COVID-19. PBMCs, B-cell-depleted T cells, or T cells provided the cDNA or gDNA that made up the material.

Ages ranged from about 18 to 89 years, with residence in 24 US areas. Categorization into cohorts depended on clinical history that participants reported. This CDR3 spans 14 amino acids. Germline loops: CDR1 SNHLY, CDR2 FYNNEI. V was trimmed by 3 bases and J by 6 bases, leaving 12 bases between them. Assay used: immunoSEQ multiplex PCR; TCRdb lists only in-frame clones, some missing. The sample carries 300,000 to 450,000 clones, 88% recorded once. The sequenced sample was PBMCs or T cells enriched from blood (not recorded which). The TCR was taken from a woman in her late teens or twenties who had recovered from COVID-19. The chain uses TRBV2 and TRBJ2-1; D is ambiguous. CDR3 bases: TGTGCCAGCAGTGATAATCCGGGTGGCAATGAGCAGTTCTTC. Translation: CASSDNPGGNEQFF. Full variable domain (outside the CDR3, taken from reference TRBV2 and TRBJ2-1): EPEVTQTPSHQVTQMGQEVILRCVPISNHLYFYWYRQILGQKVEFLVSFYNNEISEKSEIFDDQFSVERPDGSNFTLKIRSTKLEDSAMYFCASSDNPGGNEQFFGPGTRLTVL.